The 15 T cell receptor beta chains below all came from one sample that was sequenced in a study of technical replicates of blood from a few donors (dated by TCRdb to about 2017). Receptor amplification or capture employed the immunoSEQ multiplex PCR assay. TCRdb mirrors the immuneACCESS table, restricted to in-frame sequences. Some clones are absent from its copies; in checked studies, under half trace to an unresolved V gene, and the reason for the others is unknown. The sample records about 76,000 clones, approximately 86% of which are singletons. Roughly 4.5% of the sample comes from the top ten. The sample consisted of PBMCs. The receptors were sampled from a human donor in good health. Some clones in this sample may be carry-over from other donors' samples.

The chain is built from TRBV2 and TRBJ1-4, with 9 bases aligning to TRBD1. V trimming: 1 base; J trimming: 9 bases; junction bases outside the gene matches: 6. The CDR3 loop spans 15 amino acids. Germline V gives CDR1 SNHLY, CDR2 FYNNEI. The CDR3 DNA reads TGTGCCAGCAGTGAAGGGGGACAGGGCCCGCAAAAACTGTTTTTT. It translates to CASSEGGQGPQKLFF.

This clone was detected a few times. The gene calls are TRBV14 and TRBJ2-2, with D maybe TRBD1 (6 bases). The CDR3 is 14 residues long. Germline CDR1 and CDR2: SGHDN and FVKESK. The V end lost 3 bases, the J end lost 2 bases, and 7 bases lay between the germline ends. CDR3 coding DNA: TGTGCCAGCAGCCACAGGGGAAACACCGGGGAGCTGTTTTTT. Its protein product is CASSHRGNTGELFF.

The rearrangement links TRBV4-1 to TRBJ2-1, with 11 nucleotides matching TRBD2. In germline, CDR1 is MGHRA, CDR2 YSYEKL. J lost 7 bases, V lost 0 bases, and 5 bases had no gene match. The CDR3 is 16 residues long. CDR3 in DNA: TGCGCCAGCAGCCAAGAGGCTAGCGGGAGGTCGAATGAGCAGTTCTTC. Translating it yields CASSQEASGRSNEQFF.

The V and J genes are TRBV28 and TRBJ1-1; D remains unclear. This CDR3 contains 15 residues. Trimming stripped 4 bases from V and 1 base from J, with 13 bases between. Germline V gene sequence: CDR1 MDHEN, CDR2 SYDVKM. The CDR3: CASSSQTAPNTEAFF. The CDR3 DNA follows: TGTGCCAGCAGTTCGCAAACAGCCCCGAACACTGAAGCTTTCTTT.

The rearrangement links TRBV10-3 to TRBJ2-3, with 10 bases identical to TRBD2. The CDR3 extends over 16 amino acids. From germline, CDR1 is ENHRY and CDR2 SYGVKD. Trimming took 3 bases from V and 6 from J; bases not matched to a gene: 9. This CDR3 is CAISDVLAGVLDTQYF. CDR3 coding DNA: TGTGCCATCAGTGACGTGCTAGCGGGGGTGCTTGATACGCAGTATTTT.

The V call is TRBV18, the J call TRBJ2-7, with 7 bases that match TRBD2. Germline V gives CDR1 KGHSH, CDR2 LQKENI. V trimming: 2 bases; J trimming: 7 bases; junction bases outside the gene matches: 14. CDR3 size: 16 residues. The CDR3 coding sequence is TGTGCCAGCTCACCATATGAAGCGGGAAGTCTTAGAGAGCAGTACTTC. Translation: CASSPYEAGSLREQYF.

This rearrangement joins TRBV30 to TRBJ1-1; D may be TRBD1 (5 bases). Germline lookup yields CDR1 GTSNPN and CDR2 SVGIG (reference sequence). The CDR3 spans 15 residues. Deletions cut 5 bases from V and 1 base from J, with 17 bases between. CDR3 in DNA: TGTGCCTGGGGGGCCCTAGGGGCACGGAACACTGAAGCTTTCTTT. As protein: CAWGALGARNTEAFF.

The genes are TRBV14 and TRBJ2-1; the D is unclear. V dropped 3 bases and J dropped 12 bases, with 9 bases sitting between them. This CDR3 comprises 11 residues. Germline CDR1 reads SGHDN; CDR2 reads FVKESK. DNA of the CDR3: TGTGCCAGCAGCCATTTTCAGATGCAGTTCTTC. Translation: CASSHFQMQFF. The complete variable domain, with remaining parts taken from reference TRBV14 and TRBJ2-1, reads EAGVTQFPSHSVIEKGQTVTLRCDPISGHDNLYWYRRVMGKEIKFLLHFVKESKQDESGMPNNRFLAERTGGTYSTLKVQPAELEDSGVYFCASSHFQMQFFGPGTRLTVL.

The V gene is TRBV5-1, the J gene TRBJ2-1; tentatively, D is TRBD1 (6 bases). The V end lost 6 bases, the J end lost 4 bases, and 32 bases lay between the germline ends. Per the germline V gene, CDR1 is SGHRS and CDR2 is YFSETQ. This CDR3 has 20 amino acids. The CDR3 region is CASKSNLGMGAPNLYNEQFF. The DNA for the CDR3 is TGCGCCAGCAAGTCGAATCTTGGAATGGGGGCCCCAAACCTTTACAATGAGCAGTTCTTC.

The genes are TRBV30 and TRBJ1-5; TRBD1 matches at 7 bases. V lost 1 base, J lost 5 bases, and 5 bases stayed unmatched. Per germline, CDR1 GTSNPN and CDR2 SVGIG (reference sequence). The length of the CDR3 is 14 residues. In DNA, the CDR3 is TGTGCCTGGAGTGAAGGCAGGGGGGATCAGCCCCAGCATTTT. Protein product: CAWSEGRGDQPQHF. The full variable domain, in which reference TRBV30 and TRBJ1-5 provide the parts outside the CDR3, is SQTIHQWPATLVQPVGSPLSLECTVEGTSNPNLYWYRQAAGRGLQLLFYSVGIGQISSEVPQNLSASRPQDRQFILSSKKLLLSDSGFYLCAWSEGRGDQPQHFGDGTRLSIL.

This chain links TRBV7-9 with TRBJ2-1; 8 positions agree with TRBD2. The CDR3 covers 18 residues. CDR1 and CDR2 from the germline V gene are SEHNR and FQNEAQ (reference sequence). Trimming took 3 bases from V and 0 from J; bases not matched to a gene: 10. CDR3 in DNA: TGTGCCAGCAGCTTCCCCGGTAGCGGGGCGAGCTCCTACAATGAGCAGTTCTTC. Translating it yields CASSFPGSGASSYNEQFF.

The CDR3 loop is CASSSSTGGSNQPQHF. The CDR3 bases are TGTGCCAGCAGCTCCTCGACAGGGGGAAGCAATCAGCCCCAGCATTTT. The chain combines TRBV7-2 with TRBJ1-5; 9 nucleotides line up with TRBD1. J was trimmed by 1 base and V by 4 bases; bases with no gene match: 5. The germline V gene encodes CDR1 SGHTA and CDR2 FQGNSA. The CDR3 sequence is 16 residues long.

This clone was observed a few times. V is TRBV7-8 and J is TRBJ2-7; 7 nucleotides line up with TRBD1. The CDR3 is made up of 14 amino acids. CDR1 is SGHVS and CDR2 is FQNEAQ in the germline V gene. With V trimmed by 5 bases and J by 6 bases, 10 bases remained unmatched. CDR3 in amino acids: CASSADRAGGEQYF. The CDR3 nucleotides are TGTGCCAGCAGCGCCGACAGGGCCGGAGGCGAGCAGTACTTC.

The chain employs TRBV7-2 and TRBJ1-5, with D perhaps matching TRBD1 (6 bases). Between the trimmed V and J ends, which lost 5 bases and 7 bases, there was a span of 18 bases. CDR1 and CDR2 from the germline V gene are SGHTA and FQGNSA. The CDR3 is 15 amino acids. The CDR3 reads CASSPYGGAWQPQHF. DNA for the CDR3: TGTGCCAGCAGCCCCTATGGGGGCGCCTGGCAGCCCCAGCATTTT.

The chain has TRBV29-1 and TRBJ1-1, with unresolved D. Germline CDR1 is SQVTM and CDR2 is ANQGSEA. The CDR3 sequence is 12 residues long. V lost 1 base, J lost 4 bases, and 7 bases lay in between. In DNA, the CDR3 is TGCAGCGTTGAAGCCCCTCGCACTGAAGCTTTCTTT. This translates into CSVEAPRTEAFF.